The 15 T cell receptor beta chains reported below all come from one sample, sequenced in a study of blood T cells in healthy people across ages (dated by TCRdb to about 2015). Receptors were amplified or captured by 5' RACE. Instrument used: Illumina HiSeq 2500. A second PCR of roughly 7 to 11 cycles was run with a J-beta primer mix and a sample-barcoded 5' primer. TCRdb ran its own pipeline on the public reads, namely fastp trimming at Q25 and MiXCR clone calling, and kept in-frame beta chains. One record per CDR3 amino acid sequence lists the most common genes and DNA. Here the sample has some 900,000 distinct CDR3 sequences; around 46% occur a single time. The ten most abundant clones make up around an eighth of the sample. The sequencing input was blood. These receptors all stem from a man in his thirties or forties in good health.

This clonotype was counted a few times. This CDR3 is CASSLSGRDIADTQYF. CDR3 coding DNA: TGCGCCAGCAGCTTGTCGGGACGGGATATCGCAGATACGCAGTATTTT. The rearrangement links TRBV5-1 to TRBJ2-3; either TRBD1 or TRBD2 may supply D (5 bases each). The germline gives CDR1 SGHRS, CDR2 YFSETQ. Trimming cost V 1 base and J 4 bases, with 16 bases left between them. The CDR3 has 16 residues.

This clonotype was seen a few times. CDR3 residues: CSARSSGARGYTF. The CDR3 region has the DNA TGCAGTGCTAGATCCTCCGGGGCGCGAGGCTACACCTTC. This chain joins TRBV20-1 and TRBJ1-2, with D perhaps matching TRBD1 (5 bases). This CDR3 spans 13 amino acids. The V and J ends lost 2 bases and 8 bases respectively, with 15 bases between them. Germline V gives CDR1 DFQATT, CDR2 SNEGSKA (reference sequence).

V and J are TRBV7-2 and TRBJ2-3; 11 bases line up with TRBD2. This CDR3 is 17 amino acids long. Germline V gene sequence: CDR1 SGHTA, CDR2 FQGNSA. The trim removed 2 bases at V and 4 bases at J, leaving 8 bases unmatched. The chain's CDR3 is CASSLISASGGSDTQYF. The DNA of the CDR3 is TGTGCCAGCAGCTTAATCTCGGCTAGCGGGGGGTCAGATACGCAGTATTTT.

This sequence joins TRBV27 and TRBJ1-2; possible D gene TRBD1, 6 bases. Trimming removed 8 bases from V and 7 bases from J, with 20 bases in between. The germline V gene encodes CDR1 MNHEY and CDR2 SMNVEV (reference sequence). The CDR3 is 14 amino acids. The CDR3 sequence: CASWRGGAGCGYTF. CDR3 sequence (DNA): TGTGCCAGCTGGCGGGGGGGCGCAGGATGTGGCTACACCTTC.

Worth noting for this clonotype: It is likely a read error, because the conserved phenylalanine at the end of the CDR3 is missing. This chain joins TRBV5-5 and TRBJ2-7, with D perhaps given as TRBD1 or TRBD2 (5 bases each). The germline gives CDR1 SGHKS, CDR2 YYEKEE (reference sequence). This CDR3 is 15 amino acids long. Trimming pared 0 bases from V and 0 bases from J, leaving 10 bases between. The CDR3 DNA reads TGTGCCAGCAGCTTGGAACGGGGCTCCTCCTACGAGCAGTACTTA. Residues: CASSLERGSSYEQYL.

CDR3 DNA: TGTGCCAGCAGCCAAGACAGGGTTACGCAGTATTTT. It encodes CASSQDRVTQYF. The chain joins TRBV14 to TRBJ2-3, with D perhaps matching TRBD1 (5 bases). Germline values: CDR1 SGHDN, CDR2 FVKESK. The V and J ends lost 0 bases and 8 bases respectively, with 6 bases between them. CDR3 length: 12 residues. Complete variable domain (other parts from reference TRBV14 and TRBJ2-3): EAGVTQFPSHSVIEKGQTVTLRCDPISGHDNLYWYRRVMGKEIKFLLHFVKESKQDESGMPNNRFLAERTGGTYSTLKVQPAELEDSGVYFCASSQDRVTQYFGPGTRLTVL.

The chain is built from TRBV5-6 and TRBJ2-5, with D uncertain. Judging by the DNA end, TRBJ2-7 fits better; the J call may be wrong. Germline V gene lookup returns CDR1 SGHDT and CDR2 YYEEEE. The CDR3 has 15 residues. CDR3 residues: CASSLEVGPYCEQYF. CDR3 DNA sequence: TGTGCCAGCAGCTTGGAGGTCGGGCCTTACTGCGAGCAGTACTTC.

The genes are TRBV6-5 and TRBJ1-4; no definite D call. Trimming took 0 bases from V and 15 from J, leaving 20 bases between them. The CDR3 consists of 15 residues. Germline-derived CDR1 and CDR2 are MNHEY and SVGAGI. The CDR3 DNA follows: TGTGCCAGCAGTTACTCGTCGACGGGCGGGAGCGGGTTGTTTTTT. Protein sequence: CASSYSSTGGSGLFF.

The V and J genes are TRBV12-3 or TRBV12-4 and TRBJ2-7; 10 nucleotides match TRBD1. The CDR3 totals 15 residues. The ends lost 7 bases at V and 7 bases at J; junction bases unmatched: 13. This CDR3 is CASTRGGQGGTEQYF. CDR3 coding DNA: TGTGCCAGCACAAGGGGAGGACAGGGGGGCACTGAGCAGTACTTC.

The genes are TRBV7-3 and TRBJ2-1, with D possibly TRBD2 on 6 matching bases. The germline V gene has CDR1 SGHTA and CDR2 FQGTGA. The CDR3 totals 15 residues. Trimming cost V 5 bases and J 7 bases, with 18 bases left between them. The CDR3 sequence is CASSPSGRLGNEQFF. The CDR3 DNA sequence: TGTGCCAGCAGCCCAAGCGGGCGACTAGGTAATGAGCAGTTCTTC. Supplemented by reference TRBV7-3 and TRBJ2-1, the full variable domain reads GAGVSQTPSNKVTEKGKYVELRCDPISGHTALYWYRQSLGQGPEFLIYFQGTGAADDSGLPNDRFFAVRPEGSVSTLKIQRTERGDSAVYLCASSPSGRLGNEQFFGPGTRLTVL.

This clonotype was recorded at least ten times. This sequence joins TRBV12-3 or TRBV12-4 and TRBJ2-4; D not certain. The CDR3 is made up of 12 amino acids. The V end was cut by 6 bases, the J end by 12 bases, with 15 bases between. DNA for the CDR3: TGTGCCAGCAGGCTACCGAGCACCAATCAGTACTTC. Its protein is CASRLPSTNQYF.

V gene TRBV7-9 combines with J gene TRBJ1-1; a weak D match, TRBD1 (6 bases). There are 14 residues in the CDR3. V lost 5 bases, J lost 7 bases, and 17 bases lay in between. Per the germline V gene, CDR1 is SEHNR and CDR2 is FQNEAQ (reference sequence). DNA of the CDR3: TGTGCCAGCAGCCACATTACGAGGGGGAGTGAAGCTTTCTTT. Protein product: CASSHITRGSEAFF.

The chain couples TRBV5-1 to TRBJ2-4; 7 positions match TRBD1. The J call may be wrong; the DNA end is better matched by TRBJ2-7. The CDR3 covers 15 residues. The germline CDR1 and CDR2 sequences are SGHRS and YFSETQ. In nucleotides, the CDR3 is TGCGCCAGCAGCTTACAGGGGCAGGGGGTCTACGAGCAGTACTTC. Translated: CASSLQGQGVYEQYF.

This chain uses TRBV3-1 with TRBJ1-2, with D possibly being TRBD1 (5 bases). There are 15 residues in the CDR3. V shed 4 bases and J shed 1 base, with 13 bases lying between them. From germline, CDR1 is LGHDT and CDR2 YNNKEL (reference sequence). CDR3 loop: CASSPPGQFNYGYTF. CDR3 DNA sequence: TGTGCCAGCAGCCCCCCAGGGCAGTTTAACTATGGCTACACCTTC. The whole variable domain, filled in from reference TRBV3-1 and TRBJ1-2, reads DTAVSQTPKYLVTQMGNDKSIKCEQNLGHDTMYWYKQDSKKFLKIMFSYNNKELIINETVPNRFSPKSPDKAHLNLHINSLELGDSAVYFCASSPPGQFNYGYTFGSGTRLTVV.

This clonotype was found a few times. The chain carries TRBV5-1 and TRBJ2-7; D unclear. Germline assignment: CDR1 SGHRS and CDR2 YFSETQ. The V end lost 4 bases, the J end lost 0 bases, and 11 bases lay between the germline ends. The CDR3 is 14 residues long. CDR3 DNA: TGCGCCAGCAGCCCCGATGTTTCCTCCTACGAGCAGTACTTC. Protein sequence: CASSPDVSSYEQYF. Full variable domain (missing parts from reference TRBV5-1 and TRBJ2-7): KAGVTQTPRYLIKTRGQQVTLSCSPISGHRSVSWYQQTPGQGLQFLFEYFSETQRNKGNFPGRFSGRQFSNSRSEMNVSTLELGDSALYLCASSPDVSSYEQYFGPGTRLTVT.